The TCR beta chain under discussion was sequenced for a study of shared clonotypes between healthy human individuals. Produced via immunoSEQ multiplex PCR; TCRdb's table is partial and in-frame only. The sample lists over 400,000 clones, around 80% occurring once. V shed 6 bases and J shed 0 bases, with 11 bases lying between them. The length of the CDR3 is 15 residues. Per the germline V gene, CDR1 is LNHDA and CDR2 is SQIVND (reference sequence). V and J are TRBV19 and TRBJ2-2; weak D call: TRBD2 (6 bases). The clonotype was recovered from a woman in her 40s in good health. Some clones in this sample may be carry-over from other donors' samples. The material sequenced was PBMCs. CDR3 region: CASSTSPANTGELFF. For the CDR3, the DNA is TGTGCCAGTAGCACTAGCCCGGCGAACACCGGGGAGCTGTTTTTT.